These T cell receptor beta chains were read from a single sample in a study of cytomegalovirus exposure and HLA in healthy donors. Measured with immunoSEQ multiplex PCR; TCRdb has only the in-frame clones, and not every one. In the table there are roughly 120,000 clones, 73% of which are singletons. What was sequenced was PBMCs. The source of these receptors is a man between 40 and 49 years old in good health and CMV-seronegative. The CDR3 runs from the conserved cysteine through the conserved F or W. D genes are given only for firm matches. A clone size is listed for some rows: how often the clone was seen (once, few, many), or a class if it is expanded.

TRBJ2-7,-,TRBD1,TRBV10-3,CATHSGQLSYEQYF,TGTGCCACCCATTCGGGACAGCTTTCCTACGAGCAGTACTTC
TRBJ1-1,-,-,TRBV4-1,CASTKTDSLNTEAFF,TGCGCCAGCACCAAAACGGACAGCCTGAACACTGAAGCTTTCTTT
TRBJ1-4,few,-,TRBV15,CATRPGGLNEKLFF,TGTGCCACCAGGCCGGGAGGGCTGAATGAAAAACTGTTTTTT
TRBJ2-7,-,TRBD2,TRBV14,CASSHRAGVSYEQYF,TGTGCCAGCAGTCACCGGGCGGGGGTCTCCTACGAGCAGTACTTC
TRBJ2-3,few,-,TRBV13,CASSNRRGSAYRDTQYF,TGTGCCAGCAGCAATAGACGGGGGTCAGCTTATAGGGATACGCAGTATTTT
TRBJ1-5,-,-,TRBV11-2,CASSQGRDQPQHF,TGTGCCAGCAGCCAAGGGCGGGATCAGCCCCAGCATTTT
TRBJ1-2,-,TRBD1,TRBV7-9,CASSRPGQGARGYTF,TGTGCCAGCAGCCGACCGGGACAGGGGGCGCGGGGCTACACCTTC
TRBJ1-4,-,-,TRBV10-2,CASRAGPRGEKLFF,TGCGCCAGCAGGGCGGGACCCCGGGGTGAAAAACTGTTTTTT
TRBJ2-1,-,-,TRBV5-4,CASSYPLLGDNEQFF,TGTGCCAGCAGTTATCCACTTCTCGGGGACAATGAGCAGTTCTTC
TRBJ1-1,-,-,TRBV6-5,CASRRLGGDRAFF,TGTGCCAGCAGACGTCTAGGGGGGGACCGAGCTTTCTTT
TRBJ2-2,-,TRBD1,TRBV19,CASSIGGQGRTGELFF,TGTGCCAGTAGTATCGGGGGACAGGGAAGGACCGGGGAGCTGTTTTTT
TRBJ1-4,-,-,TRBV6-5,CASSYLGDEKLFF,TGTGCCAGCAGTTACCTAGGGGATGAAAAACTGTTTTTT
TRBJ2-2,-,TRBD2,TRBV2,CASSGGGGDTGELFF,TGTGCCAGCAGTGGCGGGGGGGGCGACACCGGGGAGCTGTTTTTT
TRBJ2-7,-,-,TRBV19,CASSIGPKQGYEQYF,TGTGCCAGTAGTATAGGTCCCAAACAGGGCTACGAGCAGTACTTC
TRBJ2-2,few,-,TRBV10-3,CATVPRLGAVNTGELFF,TGTGCCACCGTACCCCGCTTGGGGGCGGTGAACACCGGGGAGCTGTTTTTT
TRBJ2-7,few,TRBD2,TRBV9,CASSPRAAGVYEQYF,TGTGCCAGCAGCCCCAGGGCAGCGGGGGTCTACGAGCAGTACTTC
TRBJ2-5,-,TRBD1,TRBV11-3,CASSSGQGGQETQYF,TGTGCCAGCAGCTCCGGACAGGGCGGCCAAGAGACCCAGTACTTC
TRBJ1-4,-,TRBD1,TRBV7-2,CASTNEPGQGIGKLFF,TGTGCCAGCACCAACGAACCGGGACAGGGAATAGGAAAACTGTTTTTT
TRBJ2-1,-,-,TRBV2,CASRPGYNEQFF,TGTGCCAGCCGGCCGGGATACAATGAGCAGTTCTTC
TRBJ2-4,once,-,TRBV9,CASSVGGGGLQGNIQYF,TGTGCCAGCAGCGTAGGAGGGGGGGGGCTCCAGGGGAACATTCAGTACTTC
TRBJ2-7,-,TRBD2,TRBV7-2,CASSLMGRETYEQYF,TGTGCCAGCAGCTTAATGGGGCGGGAGACCTACGAGCAGTACTTC
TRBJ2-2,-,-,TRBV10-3,CAISDPRETGELFF,TGTGCCATCAGTGACCCTAGGGAGACCGGGGAGCTGTTTTTT
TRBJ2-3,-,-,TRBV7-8,CASSGREGTDTQYF,TGTGCCAGCAGCGGGCGGGAAGGCACAGATACGCAGTATTTT
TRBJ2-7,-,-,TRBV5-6,CASSGGDSLPWVEQYF,TGTGCCAGCAGCGGAGGGGACAGTCTTCCCTGGGTCGAGCAGTACTTC
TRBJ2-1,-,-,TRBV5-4,CAGAASGSYNEQFF,TGTGCCGGGGCTGCATCCGGCTCCTACAATGAGCAGTTCTTC
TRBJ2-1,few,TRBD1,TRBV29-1,CSVGTGQGFDEQFF,TGCAGCGTGGGAACGGGACAGGGCTTCGATGAGCAGTTCTTC
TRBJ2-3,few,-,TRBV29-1,CSVAADTQYF,TGCAGCGTTGCCGCAGATACGCAGTATTTT
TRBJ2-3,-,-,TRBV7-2,CASSLDGQPTDTQYF,TGTGCCAGCAGCTTAGATGGACAGCCCACAGATACGCAGTATTTT
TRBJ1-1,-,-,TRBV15,CATSIYHPVGAAKTEAFF,TGTGCCACCAGCATCTACCACCCGGTAGGAGCTGCGAAGACTGAAGCTTTCTTT
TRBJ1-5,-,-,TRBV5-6,CASSLEGQGRVDQPQHF,TGTGCCAGCAGCTTGGAGGGCCAAGGGAGAGTCGATCAGCCCCAGCATTTT
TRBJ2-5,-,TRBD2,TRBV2,CASSSTGTSHETQYF,TGTGCCAGCAGCTCTACCGGGACTAGCCACGAGACCCAGTACTTC
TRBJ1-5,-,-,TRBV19,CASSIVKGGDQPQHF,TGTGCCAGTAGTATAGTAAAGGGGGGGGATCAGCCCCAGCATTTT
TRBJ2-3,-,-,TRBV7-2,CASSLPGRSADTQYF,TGTGCCAGCAGCTTACCGGGGAGGAGCGCAGATACGCAGTATTTT
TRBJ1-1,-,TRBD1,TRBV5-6,CASSLVPGQGRNTEAFF,TGTGCCAGCAGCTTGGTTCCGGGACAGGGCAGGAACACTGAAGCTTTCTTT
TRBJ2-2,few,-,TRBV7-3,CASSLGGRSGELFF,TGTGCCAGCAGCTTAGGAGGCCGCAGTGGGGAGCTGTTTTTT
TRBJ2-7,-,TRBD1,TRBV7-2,CASRLTGVSYEQYF,TGTGCCAGCAGACTGACAGGGGTCTCCTACGAGCAGTACTTC
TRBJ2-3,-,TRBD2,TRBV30,CAWSWGGSTDTQYF,TGTGCCTGGAGTTGGGGGGGGTCCACAGATACGCAGTATTTT
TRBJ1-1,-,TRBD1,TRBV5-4,CASSLGVTGVVAFF,TGTGCCAGCAGCTTGGGGGTGACAGGGGTGGTAGCTTTCTTT
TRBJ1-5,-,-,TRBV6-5,CASSQVPGHNQPQHF,TGTGCCAGCAGCCAGGTTCCAGGGCACAATCAGCCCCAGCATTTT
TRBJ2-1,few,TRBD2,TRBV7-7,CASSPSGVGEQFF,TGTGCTAGCAGCCCTAGCGGGGTGGGTGAGCAGTTCTTC
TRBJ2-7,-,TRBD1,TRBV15,CATSREGTGDEQYF,TGTGCCACCAGCAGAGAGGGAACAGGGGACGAGCAGTACTTC
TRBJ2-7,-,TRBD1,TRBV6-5,CASSRGQGALYEQYF,TGTGCCAGCAGTAGAGGACAGGGGGCTCTCTACGAGCAGTACTTC
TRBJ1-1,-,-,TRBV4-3,CASSQGLSEGGNTEAFF,TGCGCCAGCAGCCAGGGTTTATCGGAGGGAGGGAACACTGAAGCTTTCTTT
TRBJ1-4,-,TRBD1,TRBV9,CASSAGGRNEKLFF,TGTGCCAGCAGCGCAGGGGGTCGGAATGAAAAACTGTTTTTT
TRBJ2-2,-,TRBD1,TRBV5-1,CASSLAKTGVYTGELFF,TGCGCCAGCAGCTTGGCCAAGACAGGGGTATACACCGGGGAGCTGTTTTTT
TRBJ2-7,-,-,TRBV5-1,CASSLRGTAYEQYF,TGCGCCAGCAGCTTGCGCGGGACAGCTTACGAGCAGTACTTC
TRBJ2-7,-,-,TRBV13,CASSQTDSSYEQYF,TGTGCCAGCAGCCAGACGGACAGCTCCTACGAGCAGTACTTC
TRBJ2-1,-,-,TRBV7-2,CASSLGRGGEQFF,TGTGCCAGCAGCTTAGGAAGGGGTGGTGAGCAGTTCTTC
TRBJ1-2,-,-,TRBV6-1,CASSEVRISYGYTF,TGTGCCAGCAGTGAAGTCAGGATCTCCTATGGCTACACCTTC
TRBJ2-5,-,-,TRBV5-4,CASSPGGETQYF,TGTGCCAGCAGCCCTGGAGGGGAGACCCAGTACTTC
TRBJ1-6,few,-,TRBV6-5,CASRTDTGSPLHF,TGTGCCAGCAGAACTGATACGGGGTCACCCCTCCACTTT
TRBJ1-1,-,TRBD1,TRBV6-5,CASSYSNTGGTEAFF,TGTGCCAGCAGTTACTCGAACACAGGGGGCACTGAAGCTTTCTTT
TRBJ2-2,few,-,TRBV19,CASSISTGELFF,TGTGCCAGTAGTATATCAACCGGGGAGCTGTTTTTT
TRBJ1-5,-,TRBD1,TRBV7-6,CASSLAAGGTEPQHF,TGTGCCAGCAGCTTAGCGGCAGGGGGGACGGAGCCCCAGCATTTT
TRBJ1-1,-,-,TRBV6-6,CASSLTGNTEAFF,TGTGCCAGCAGTTTAACAGGGAACACTGAAGCTTTCTTT
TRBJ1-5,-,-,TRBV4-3,CASSQDSTAPSNQPQHF,TGCGCCAGCAGCCAAGACTCGACAGCCCCTAGCAATCAGCCCCAGCATTTT
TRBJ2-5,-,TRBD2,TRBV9,CASSVATRGGQETQYF,TGTGCCAGCAGCGTAGCTACTCGGGGGGGACAAGAGACCCAGTACTTC
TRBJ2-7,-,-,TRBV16,CASSQSRTGEQYF,TGTGCCAGCAGCCAATCGAGGACTGGCGAGCAGTACTTC